A single sample gave rise to the 18 T cell receptor beta chains below, sequenced in a study of cytotoxic CD8 clonotypes in ibrutinib-treated CLL (dated by TCRdb to about 2021). The library was generated by the immunoSEQ multiplex PCR assay. TCRdb retrieved this table from immuneACCESS and kept in-frame rearrangements only. Not all clones are present; in checked studies, unresolved V genes account for under half, and no reason is known for the remainder. For this sample the table gives some 30,000 clones, of which roughly three quarters were detected only once. Roughly 48% of the sample is in the top ten clones. This specimen was PBMCs, taken after 36 months of ibrutinib treatment. These TCRs come from a human donor with chronic lymphocytic leukemia.

The V gene is TRBV2, the J gene TRBJ2-2; 7 bases agree with TRBD1. Trimming at V came to 5 bases and at J to 6 bases, leaving 6 bases not matched to a gene. Germline V CDR1 and CDR2: SNHLY, FYNNEI. This CDR3 region has 14 residues. CDR3 bases: TGTGCCAGCAGTTACTTAACAGGGGCCGGGGAGCTGTTTTTT. Protein product: CASSYLTGAGELFF.

This sequence joins TRBV27 and TRBJ2-5; tentative D call: TRBD2 (7 bases). Germline CDR1 and CDR2: MNHEY and SMNVEV (reference sequence). There are 16 residues in the CDR3. With 3 bases removed from V and 5 bases from J, the gap between germline ends came to 19 bases. In DNA, the CDR3 is TGTGCCAGCAGTTTTAGGAGGGGGGGCGCGGGGGAGACCCAGTACTTC. This translates into CASSFRRGGAGETQYF.

The rearrangement joins TRBV7-3 to TRBJ2-5; D is possibly TRBD2 (6 bases). Germline V CDR1 and CDR2: SGHTA, FQGTGA. The CDR3 has 15 residues. The V and J ends lost 0 bases and 2 bases respectively, with 10 bases between them. The CDR3 region has the DNA TGTGCCAGCAGCTTAACCGGGACTCAACAAGAGACCCAGTACTTC. Amino acids: CASSLTGTQQETQYF.

The chain uses TRBV9 and TRBJ2-2; the D gene is possibly TRBD1 (8 bases). The length of the CDR3 is 15 residues. Germline V gene sequence: CDR1 SGDLS, CDR2 YYNGEE. V was clipped by 3 bases and J by 7 bases, with 16 bases between them. The CDR3 protein is CASSAPTGGGGELFF. The CDR3 bases are TGTGCCAGCAGCGCCCCAACAGGGGGGGGCGGGGAGCTGTTTTTT.

This chain uses TRBV9 with TRBJ1-3; the D gene is possibly TRBD1 (6 bases). There are 15 residues in the CDR3. Germline loops: CDR1 SGDLS, CDR2 YYNGEE. V was shortened by 0 bases and J by 2 bases, with 9 bases between the two germline ends. The CDR3 DNA reads TGTGCCAGCAGCGTAGGGACAGAAGCTGGAAACACCATATATTTT. It codes for CASSVGTEAGNTIYF.

V gene TRBV18 combines with J gene TRBJ1-1; a weak D match, TRBD1 (5 bases). The CDR3 covers 12 residues. Germline loops: CDR1 KGHSH, CDR2 LQKENI. V lost 1 base, J lost 7 bases, and 7 bases lay in between. Written as DNA, the CDR3 is TGTGCCAGCTCACCACGGGACGATGAAGCTTTCTTT. Its translation: CASSPRDDEAFF.

The chain is built from TRBV7-9 and TRBJ1-1; D is unresolved. The ends were cut back, 5 bases at V and 0 bases at J, with 13 bases in the middle. CDR1 is SEHNR, CDR2 FQNEAQ, per germline (reference sequence). The CDR3 sequence is 15 residues long. CDR3 sequence: CASSRGRGVNTEAFF. The DNA for the CDR3 is TGTGCCAGCAGCCGGGGTCGCGGGGTGAACACTGAAGCTTTCTTT.

The V gene is TRBV7-3, the J gene TRBJ1-1; D is possibly TRBD1 (5 bases). The CDR3 runs 13 residues. Germline CDR1 is SGHTA and CDR2 is FQGTGA. Trimming shortened V by 3 bases and J by 5 bases, and 10 bases separated the two germline ends. CDR3 DNA sequence: TGTGCCAGCAGCTTTACCGGGGGAACTGAAGCTTTCTTT. It translates to CASSFTGGTEAFF.

As to this clone: At one of its ends the junction is not consistent with the germline gene, which may arise from a read error. V is TRBV7-9 and J is TRBJ1-2; 9 bases match TRBD1. This CDR3 contains 17 residues. CDR1 is SEHNR, CDR2 FQNEAQ, per germline (reference sequence). CDR3 DNA: TGTGCCAGCAGCAGCAGAAGACCGGGACAGGGTCCTTCGCGTGGCGACTTC. It specifies CASSSRRPGQGPSRGDF.

The chain links TRBV15 to TRBJ2-1, with a possible D match to TRBD2 (6 bases). Germline V gene data show CDR1 as LNHNV and CDR2 as YYDKDF (reference sequence). This CDR3 has 17 amino acids. V lost 3 bases and J 2 bases, leaving 17 bases between the germline ends. For the CDR3, the DNA is TGTGCCACCAGCAGTGCTGCGGGATTCGGCGCCTACAATGAGCAGTTCTTC. This codes for CATSSAAGFGAYNEQFF.

This clone came up a few times. J is TRBJ2-3 and V is TRBV7-7; tentative D call: TRBD2 (6 bases). Germline values: CDR1 SSHAT, CDR2 FNYEAQ (reference sequence). The CDR3 loop spans 13 amino acids. DNA for the CDR3: TGTGCGACGTCGGGGGATGACACAGATACGCAGTATTTT. This gives the protein CATSGDDTDTQYF.

This clone was seen once. The gene calls are TRBV7-9 and TRBJ2-7, with D unresolved. Germline CDR1 is SEHNR and CDR2 is FQNEAQ (reference sequence). Trimming cost V 1 base and J 6 bases, with 10 bases left between them. CDR3 length: 13 residues. CDR3 DNA: TGTGCCAGCAGCTTAGGAGGCGAGGCCGAGCAGTACTTC. Encoded protein: CASSLGGEAEQYF.

The V call is TRBV18, the J call TRBJ2-1; 10 bases agree with TRBD1. CDR1 and CDR2 from the germline V gene are KGHSH and LQKENI. This CDR3 is built from 15 residues. The V and J ends lost 1 base and 5 bases, in that order; junction bases with no gene match: 2. CDR3 sequence reads: CASSPRGQGNNEQFF. DNA for the CDR3: TGTGCCAGCTCACCACGGGGACAGGGGAACAATGAGCAGTTCTTC.

V and J are TRBV15 and TRBJ1-1; D gene ambiguous. Germline CDR1 LNHNV, CDR2 YYDKDF (reference sequence). The CDR3 is 13 amino acids. Trimming removed 0 bases from V and 3 bases from J, with 5 bases in between. CDR3 DNA: TGTGCCACCAGCAGAGATAGGCACACTGAAGCTTTCTTT. As protein: CATSRDRHTEAFF.

V gene TRBV27 combines with J gene TRBJ2-5; a possible D gene is TRBD2 (5 bases). The germline V and J ends were trimmed by 4 bases and 5 bases, with 8 bases remaining between them. There are 12 residues in the CDR3. CDR1 and CDR2 (germline): MNHEY, SMNVEV (reference sequence). The CDR3 sequence is CASSYPGETQYF. CDR3 nucleotide sequence: TGTGCCAGCAGTTATCCGGGGGAGACCCAGTACTTC.

This clone was recorded a few times. This chain uses TRBV5-1 with TRBJ1-1; possibly TRBD1 for D (6 bases). CDR1 and CDR2 (germline): SGHRS, YFSETQ. Trimming left V 5 bases short and J 1 base short, with 9 bases between. CDR3 length equals 13 residues. In DNA, the CDR3 is TGCGCCAGCAGGGACAGACAGAACACTGAAGCTTTCTTT. Its protein is CASRDRQNTEAFF. The whole variable domain, filled in from reference TRBV5-1 and TRBJ1-1, reads KAGVTQTPRYLIKTRGQQVTLSCSPISGHRSVSWYQQTPGQGLQFLFEYFSETQRNKGNFPGRFSGRQFSNSRSEMNVSTLELGDSALYLCASRDRQNTEAFFGQGTRLTVV.

This chain's CDR3 is CASSAYRAPNYGYTF. CDR3 nucleotides: TGTGCCAGCAGCGCCTACAGGGCCCCTAACTATGGCTACACCTTC. The chain combines TRBV7-8 with TRBJ1-2; a weak D match, TRBD1 (6 bases). V lost 5 bases and J 0 bases, leaving 13 bases between the germline ends. CDR1 and CDR2 (germline): SGHVS, FQNEAQ. CDR3 length: 15 amino acids.

The V and J genes are TRBV9 and TRBJ1-4; possibly TRBD1 for D (6 bases). Germline values: CDR1 SGDLS, CDR2 YYNGEE. V lost 0 bases and J 5 bases, leaving 8 bases between the germline ends. This CDR3 is built from 14 residues. CDR3 DNA sequence: TGTGCCAGCAGCGTAGGGGGACAAAATGAAAAACTGTTTTTT. Its translation: CASSVGGQNEKLFF.